The 18 T cell receptor beta chains below all came from one sample that was sequenced in a study of blood T cell repertoires in COVID-19. The assay was immunoSEQ multiplex PCR, and TCRdb's table has in-frame clones only and misses some. The table shows hundreds of thousands of clones, with roughly 83% occurring only once. Sequences were obtained from peripheral blood. These receptors were obtained from a woman between 70 and 85 years old with active or convalescent COVID-19.

A few counts support this clone. The chain uses TRBV7-9 and TRBJ1-2, with TRBD1 identical over 10 bases. After removal of 0 bases from V and 8 bases from J, the junction contained 3 bases not matched to a gene. This CDR3 contains 14 residues. Germline loops: CDR1 SEHNR, CDR2 FQNEAQ (reference sequence). CDR3 sequence reads: CASSLATGGSGYTF. The DNA for the CDR3 is TGTGCCAGCAGCTTAGCGACAGGGGGCTCGGGCTACACCTTC.

This rearrangement joins TRBV9 to TRBJ1-1; the match to TRBD1 covers 8 bases. The CDR3 extends over 11 amino acids. CDR1 is SGDLS, CDR2 YYNGEE, per germline. V was pared by 3 bases and J by 10 bases, with 2 bases of the junction left unmatched. This CDR3 is CASSGQGRAFF. The CDR3 bases are TGTGCCAGCAGCGGACAGGGGAGAGCTTTCTTT.

The gene calls are TRBV9 and TRBJ2-1, with D possibly being TRBD1 (5 bases). Trimming took 1 base from V and 13 from J, leaving 9 bases between them. The CDR3 totals 11 residues. Germline-derived CDR1 and CDR2 are SGDLS and YYNGEE. The chain's CDR3 is CASSVQDTQFF. The CDR3 DNA follows: TGTGCCAGCAGCGTACAGGACACCCAGTTCTTC.

This chain uses TRBV29-1 with TRBJ2-1, with 10 nucleotides matching TRBD2. The CDR3 is made up of 16 amino acids. Germline V lookup: CDR1 SQVTM, CDR2 ANQGSEA. The CDR3 nucleotides read TGCGGAATACTAGCGGGAAGCTCAGGTTCCTACAATGAGCAGTTCTTC. Translating gives CGILAGSSGSYNEQFF.

This chain links TRBV19 with TRBJ2-7; 8 bases agree with TRBD1. The germline V gene has CDR1 LNHDA and CDR2 SQIVND (reference sequence). This CDR3 comprises 15 residues. The trim removed 4 bases at V and 2 bases at J, leaving 7 bases unmatched. In DNA form, the CDR3 reads TGTGCCAGTAGTACCCATCCGACAGGGGCCTACGAGCAGTACTTC. It specifies CASSTHPTGAYEQYF.

The V and J genes are TRBV29-1 and TRBJ2-3; 10 nucleotides line up with TRBD1. J was trimmed by 1 base and V by 4 bases; bases with no gene match: 5. The CDR3 runs to 15 residues. Germline V gene data show CDR1 as SQVTM and CDR2 as ANQGSEA. The CDR3 coding sequence is TGCAGCGTTGGGCGGGGGACAGGGGGCACAGATACGCAGTATTTT. It specifies CSVGRGTGGTDTQYF.

This clone was recorded many times. The chain combines TRBV28 with TRBJ2-7; TRBD1 matches 7 bases. V was clipped by 6 bases and J by 2 bases; unmatched bases: 4. CDR3 length: 13 residues. Germline V gene sequence: CDR1 MDHEN, CDR2 SYDVKM. The CDR3 DNA reads TGTGCCAGCAGCGGGGACAGAACCTACGAGCAGTACTTC. This translates into CASSGDRTYEQYF.

The rearrangement links TRBV9 to TRBJ2-5; 8 bases align to TRBD2. The V and J ends lost 0 bases and 2 bases, in that order; junction bases with no gene match: 3. The germline V gene encodes CDR1 SGDLS and CDR2 YYNGEE. CDR3 length equals 15 residues. In nucleotides, the CDR3 is TGTGCCAGCAGCGTAGGCACTAGCGGACAAGAGACCCAGTACTTC. Translated, it gives CASSVGTSGQETQYF.

The chain recombines TRBV24-1 with TRBJ2-3, with D tentatively TRBD2 (5 bases). The CDR3 is 13 residues long. Germline V gives CDR1 KGHDR, CDR2 SFDVKD. V was cut by 0 bases and J by 5 bases, with 5 bases left in between. This CDR3 reads CATSDLGRDTQYF. The CDR3 nucleotides are TGTGCCACCAGTGATTTGGGGAGAGATACGCAGTATTTT.

The CDR3 coding sequence is TGCGCCAGCAGCCCCATTTACGGGACTAGCGGCCAAGAGACCCAGTACTTC. This sequence encodes CASSPIYGTSGQETQYF. The genes are TRBV4-1 and TRBJ2-5; 11 nucleotides match TRBD2. This CDR3 region has 17 residues. V was pared by 4 bases and J by 1 base, with 8 bases of the junction left unmatched. The germline gives CDR1 MGHRA, CDR2 YSYEKL.

The genes are TRBV10-3 and TRBJ1-5; D not certain. The CDR3 loop spans 16 amino acids. Trimming took off 0 bases at V and 4 bases at J, with 13 bases between the two ends. The V gene's germline CDR1 is ENHRY and CDR2 SYGVKD. The CDR3 coding sequence is TGTGCCATCAGTGAGTCACTTGGTACAGCAAATCAGCCCCAGCATTTT. Translated: CAISESLGTANQPQHF.

The gene calls are TRBV7-2 and TRBJ2-7; 7 nucleotides line up with TRBD1. This CDR3 comprises 15 residues. V was clipped by 3 bases and J by 0 bases; unmatched bases: 5. The germline V gene has CDR1 SGHTA and CDR2 FQGNSA. DNA of the CDR3: TGTGCCAGCAGCTTGGGTTGGGACAGCTCCTACGAGCAGTACTTC. This encodes CASSLGWDSSYEQYF.

V gene TRBV30 combines with J gene TRBJ1-2; tentative D call: TRBD1 (6 bases). Between the trimmed V and J ends, which lost 3 bases and 3 bases, there was a span of 17 bases. Looked up from germline, CDR1 is GTSNPN and CDR2 is SVGIG (reference sequence). This CDR3 comprises 15 residues. The CDR3 region has the DNA TGTGCCTGGAGGGACAAACAGGGAGAGGACTATGGCTACACCTTC. Its protein product is CAWRDKQGEDYGYTF. The whole variable domain, remainder taken from reference TRBV30 and TRBJ1-2, is SQTIHQWPATLVQPVGSPLSLECTVEGTSNPNLYWYRQAAGRGLQLLFYSVGIGQISSEVPQNLSASRPQDRQFILSSKKLLLSDSGFYLCAWRDKQGEDYGYTFGSGTRLTVV.

This clone was observed a few times. J is TRBJ2-6 and V is TRBV3-1 (or the pseudogene TRBV3-2); weak D call: TRBD1 (5 bases). V lost 0 bases and J lost 5, with 8 bases in between. Germline CDR1 is LGHDT and CDR2 is YNNKEL (reference sequence). The CDR3 contains 15 residues. DNA for the CDR3: TGTGCCAGCAGCCAAGATGCGGACAGGGCCAACGTCCTGACTTTC. This gives the protein CASSQDADRANVLTF.

The chain recombines TRBV6-4 with TRBJ2-7; D remains ambiguous. Per the germline V gene, CDR1 is MRHNA and CDR2 is SNTAGT. The CDR3 length is 11 residues. Between the trimmed V and J ends, which lost 6 bases and 3 bases, there was a span of 6 bases. CDR3 in DNA: TGTGCCAGCAGAAGAGACTACGAGCAGTACTTC. This translates into CASRRDYEQYF.

This chain links TRBV29-1 with TRBJ2-4, with TRBD2 identical over 13 bases. From germline, CDR1 is SQVTM and CDR2 ANQGSEA. The CDR3 totals 14 residues. The junction had 1 base not matched to a gene; V was cut back by 6 bases and J by 2 bases. CDR3 loop: CSVTSGGTKNIQYF. The CDR3 nucleotides read TGCAGCGTGACTAGCGGGGGGACCAAAAACATTCAGTACTTC.

A note on this clone: At one of its ends the junction is not consistent with the germline gene, which may arise from a read error. The chain is built from TRBV3-1 (or the pseudogene TRBV3-2) and TRBJ2-7; 10 bases are a match to TRBD1. The CDR3 sequence is 14 residues long. CDR1 LGHDT and CDR2 YNNKEL come from the germline V gene (reference sequence). This CDR3 is CASSQTGGAGPQVF. The DNA of the CDR3 is TGTGCCAGCAGCCAGACAGGGGGCGCGGGGCCCCAGGTCTTC.

In its sample, this clone was seen once. The rearrangement uses TRBV28 and TRBJ1-1; a possible D gene is TRBD1 (6 bases). The length of the CDR3 is 14 residues. CDR1 and CDR2 (germline): MDHEN, SYDVKM. V lost 7 bases and J lost 0, with 12 bases in between. The CDR3 is CASTKQGLNTEAFF. The DNA of the CDR3 is TGTGCCAGCACCAAACAGGGCTTGAACACTGAAGCTTTCTTT. Variable domain in full (rest from reference TRBV28 and TRBJ1-1): DVKVTQSSRYLVKRTGEKVFLECVQDMDHENMFWYRQDPGLGLRLIYFSYDVKMKEKGDIPEGYSVSREKKERFSLILESASTNQTSMYLCASTKQGLNTEAFFGQGTRLTVV.